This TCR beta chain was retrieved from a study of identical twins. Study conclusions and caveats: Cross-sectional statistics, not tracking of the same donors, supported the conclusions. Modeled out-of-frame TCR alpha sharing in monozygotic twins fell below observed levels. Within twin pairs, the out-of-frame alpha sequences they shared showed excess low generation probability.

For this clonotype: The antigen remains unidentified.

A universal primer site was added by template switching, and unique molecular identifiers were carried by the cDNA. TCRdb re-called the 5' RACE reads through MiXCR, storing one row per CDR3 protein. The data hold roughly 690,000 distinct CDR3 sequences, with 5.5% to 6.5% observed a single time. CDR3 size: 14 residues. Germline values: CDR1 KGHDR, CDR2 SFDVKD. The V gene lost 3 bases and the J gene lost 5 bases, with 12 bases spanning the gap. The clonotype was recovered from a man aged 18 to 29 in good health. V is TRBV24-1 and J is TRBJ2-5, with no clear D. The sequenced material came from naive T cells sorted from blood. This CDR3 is CATSDPLSRETQYF. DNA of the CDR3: TGTGCCACCAGTGATCCGCTTAGCAGGGAGACCCAGTACTTC.